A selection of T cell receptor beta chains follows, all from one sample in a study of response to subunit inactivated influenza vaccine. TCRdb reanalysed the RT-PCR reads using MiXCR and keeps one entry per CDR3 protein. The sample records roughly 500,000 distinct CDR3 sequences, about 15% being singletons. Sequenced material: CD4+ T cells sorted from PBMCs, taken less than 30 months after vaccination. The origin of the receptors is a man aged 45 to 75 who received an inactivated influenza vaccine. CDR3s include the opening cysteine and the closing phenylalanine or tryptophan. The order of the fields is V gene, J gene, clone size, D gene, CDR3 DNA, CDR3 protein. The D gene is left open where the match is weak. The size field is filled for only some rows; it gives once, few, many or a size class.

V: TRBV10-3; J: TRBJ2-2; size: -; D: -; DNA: TGTGCCATCAGTGGGTCAGTCTACACCGGGGAGCTGTTTTTT; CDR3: CAISGSVYTGELFF
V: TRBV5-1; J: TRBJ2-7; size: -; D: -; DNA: TGCGCCAGCAGCTTAGGAGACTCGATGGGGGAGCAGTACTTC; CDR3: CASSLGDSMGEQYF
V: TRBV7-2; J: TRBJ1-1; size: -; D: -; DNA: TGTGCCAGCAGCTTTTTCCGCGCGGACACTGAAGCTTTCTTT; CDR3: CASSFFRADTEAFF
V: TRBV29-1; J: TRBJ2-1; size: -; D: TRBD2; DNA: TGCAGTGGGACTAGCGGGAGGATGTATGAGCAGTTCTTC; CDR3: CSGTSGRMYEQFF
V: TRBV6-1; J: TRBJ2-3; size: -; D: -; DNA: TGTGCCAGCAGTGAATCCGGTCGTTCAGATACGCAGTATTTT; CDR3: CASSESGRSDTQYF
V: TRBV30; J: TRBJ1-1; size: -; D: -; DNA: TGTGCCTGGAGTCAACAGGGTCAGGCTGAAGCTTTCTTT; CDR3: CAWSQQGQAEAFF
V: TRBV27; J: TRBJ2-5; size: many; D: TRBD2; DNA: TGTGCCAGCAGTTTATTGGGACTAGCGGGAACGGCCCAAGAGACCCAGTACTTC; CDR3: CASSLLGLAGTAQETQYF
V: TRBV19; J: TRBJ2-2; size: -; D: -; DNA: TGTGCCAGTAGTATAGATCCAACGGGGGGCCCTTCTGGGGAGCTGTTTTTT; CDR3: CASSIDPTGGPSGELFF
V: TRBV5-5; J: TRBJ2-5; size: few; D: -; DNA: TGTGCCAGCAGCTTATTGACAGGAGGGGAGACCCAGTACTTC; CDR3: CASSLLTGGETQYF
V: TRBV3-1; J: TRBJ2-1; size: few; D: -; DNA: TGTGCCAGCAGCCACCGGACAGCCAATGAGCAGTTCTTC; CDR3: CASSHRTANEQFF
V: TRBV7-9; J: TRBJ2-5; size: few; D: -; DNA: TGTGCCAGCGCGGACGGGACCCAGTACTTC; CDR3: CASADGTQYF
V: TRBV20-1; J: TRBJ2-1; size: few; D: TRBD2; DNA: TGCAGTGCTAGAGACCCCGGGACTAGCGGGGTCGATGAGCAGTTCTTC; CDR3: CSARDPGTSGVDEQFF
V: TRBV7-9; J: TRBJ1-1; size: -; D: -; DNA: TGTGCCAGCAGCCAAGAGGGCGCAGGGATTCGAGCTTTCTTT; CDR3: CASSQEGAGIRAFF
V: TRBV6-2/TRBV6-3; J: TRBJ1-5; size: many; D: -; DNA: TGTGCCAGCATGGGACCTGCCGCCGATCAGCCCCAGCATTTT; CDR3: CASMGPAADQPQHF
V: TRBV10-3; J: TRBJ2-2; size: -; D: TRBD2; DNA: TGTGCCATCACTCCGACTAGCGGCGCCGGGGAGCTGTTTTTT; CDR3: CAITPTSGAGELFF
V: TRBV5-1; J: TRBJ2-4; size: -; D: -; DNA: TGCGCCAGCAGCTTTGGGGGCCTTACTACCAAAAACATTCAGTACTTC; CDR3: CASSFGGLTTKNIQYF
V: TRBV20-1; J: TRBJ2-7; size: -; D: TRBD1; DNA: TGCAGTGCTACACGCCGGGACAGCACCTACGAGCAGTACTTC; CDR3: CSATRRDSTYEQYF
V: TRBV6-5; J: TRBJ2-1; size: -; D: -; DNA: TGTGCCAGCAGTTACTCCAAGGGACCCTACAATGAGCAGTTCTTC; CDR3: CASSYSKGPYNEQFF
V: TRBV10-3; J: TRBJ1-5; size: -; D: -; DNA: TGTGCCATCGGGGACATCGGGGATCAGCCCCAGCATTTT; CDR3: CAIGDIGDQPQHF
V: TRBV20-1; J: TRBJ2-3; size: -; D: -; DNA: TGCAGTGCTAGAGATACCCTCGCAGGGCGCCATACTGGAGCGCAGTATTTT; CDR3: CSARDTLAGRHTGAQYF
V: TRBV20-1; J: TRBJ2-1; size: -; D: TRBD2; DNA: TGCAGTGCCGGGGATAGTGGGGCTAGCGGATCCTACAATGAGCAGTTCTTC; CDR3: CSAGDSGASGSYNEQFF
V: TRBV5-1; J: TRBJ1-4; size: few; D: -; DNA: TGCGCCAGCAGCTTTTCTGGGGGCATCGATGAAAAACTGTTTTTT; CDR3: CASSFSGGIDEKLFF
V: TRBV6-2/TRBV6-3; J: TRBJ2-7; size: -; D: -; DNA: TGTGCCAGCAGTTACTTGCAGGGCTACGAGCAGTACTTC; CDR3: CASSYLQGYEQYF
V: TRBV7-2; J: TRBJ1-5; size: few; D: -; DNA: TGTGCCAGCAGCTTTGGTTGGGGCCTTAATCAGCCCCAGCATTTT; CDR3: CASSFGWGLNQPQHF
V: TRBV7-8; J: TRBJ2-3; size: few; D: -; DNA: TGTGCCAGCAGCCCCTTGCCTGCGGGGGCCACAGATACGCAGTATTTT; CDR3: CASSPLPAGATDTQYF
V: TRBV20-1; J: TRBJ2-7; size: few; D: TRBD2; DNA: TGCAGTGCTAGAGATTACGCGGGGGGGGCTTGGGACGAGCAGTACTTC; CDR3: CSARDYAGGAWDEQYF
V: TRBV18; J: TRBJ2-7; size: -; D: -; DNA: TGTGCCAGCTCACCACAGGGGTTCGAGCAGTACTTC; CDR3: CASSPQGFEQYF
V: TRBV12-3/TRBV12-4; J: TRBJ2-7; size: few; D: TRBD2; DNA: TGTGCCAGCAGTTTATTGCGGGGGGCAGGGGAGCAGTACTTC; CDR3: CASSLLRGAGEQYF
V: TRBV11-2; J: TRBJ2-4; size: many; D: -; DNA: TGTGCCAGCAGCCAAGCTGCCCCCCTCGTTCTGGCCAAAAACATTCAGTACTTC; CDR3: CASSQAAPLVLAKNIQYF
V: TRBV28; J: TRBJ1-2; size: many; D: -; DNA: TGTGCCAGCAGTTTATACATTAACTATGGCTACACCTTC; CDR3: CASSLYINYGYTF
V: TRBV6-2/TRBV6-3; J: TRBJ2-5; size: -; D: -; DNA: TGTGCCAGCAGTTACACCCGCTTTTCCGCAGGGGAGACCCAGTACTTC; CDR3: CASSYTRFSAGETQYF
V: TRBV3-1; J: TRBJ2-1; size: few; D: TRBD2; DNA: TGTGCCAGCAAACTCGCTAGCGGGGGCTTTAATGAGCAGTTCTTC; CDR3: CASKLASGGFNEQFF
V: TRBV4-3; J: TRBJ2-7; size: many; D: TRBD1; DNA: TGCGCCAGCAGCCTCGGGACAGGGGACTCGAAGCAGTACTTC; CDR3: CASSLGTGDSKQYF
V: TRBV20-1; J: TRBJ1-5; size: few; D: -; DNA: TGCAGTGCTAGTTCCGCGGGGTGGAGGAGCAATCAGCCCCAGCATTTT; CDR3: CSASSAGWRSNQPQHF
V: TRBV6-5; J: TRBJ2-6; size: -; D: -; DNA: TGTGCCAGCAGCGACTCGGGTCGGTCTGGGGCCAACGTCCTGACTTTC; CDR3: CASSDSGRSGANVLTF
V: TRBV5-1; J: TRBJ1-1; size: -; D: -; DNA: TGCGCCAGCAGCTTCGGTACAATGGGCATGAACACTGAAGCTTTCTTT; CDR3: CASSFGTMGMNTEAFF
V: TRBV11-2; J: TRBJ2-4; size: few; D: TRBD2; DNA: TGTGCCAGCAGCTTCTCCCTAGCGGGAGCGGGAAACATTCAGTACTTC; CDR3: CASSFSLAGAGNIQYF
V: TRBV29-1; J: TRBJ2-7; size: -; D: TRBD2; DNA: TGCAGCGTGATAGCGGGAAGCTACGAGCAGTACTTC; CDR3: CSVIAGSYEQYF
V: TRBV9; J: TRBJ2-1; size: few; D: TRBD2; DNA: TGTGCCAGCAGCGCCCTCGGGACTAGCGGGGGTAAAGGGATCAATGAGCAGTTCTTC; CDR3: CASSALGTSGGKGINEQFF
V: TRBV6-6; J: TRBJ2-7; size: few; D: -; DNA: TGTGCCAGCAGCACCGGGGGCAGCTACGAGCAGTACTTC; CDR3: CASSTGGSYEQYF
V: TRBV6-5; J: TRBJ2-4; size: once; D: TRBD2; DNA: TGTGCCAGCAGTTACTCGACTCTAGCGGGGGAGAGGGACAAAAACATTCAGTACTTC; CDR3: CASSYSTLAGERDKNIQYF
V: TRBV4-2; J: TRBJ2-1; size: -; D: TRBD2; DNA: TGTGCCAGCAGCCAAGAGGGCAGCGGGAGGGCCTACAATGAGCAGTTCTTC; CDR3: CASSQEGSGRAYNEQFF
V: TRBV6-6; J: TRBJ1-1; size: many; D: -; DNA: TGTGCCAGCAGTACCGCAGAAGACACTGAAGCTTTCTTT; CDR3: CASSTAEDTEAFF
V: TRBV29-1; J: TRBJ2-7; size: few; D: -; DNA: TGCAGCGTTGAACGGGCGGGAACCTACGAGCAGTACTTC; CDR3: CSVERAGTYEQYF
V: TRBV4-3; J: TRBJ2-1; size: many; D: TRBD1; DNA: TGCGCCAGCAGCCAAGCATCGACAGGGGGAAAGTTCTTC; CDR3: CASSQASTGGKFF
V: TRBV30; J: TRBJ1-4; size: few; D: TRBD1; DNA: TGTGCCTGGAGTCGAGGACAGGGGGAGGAAAAACTGTTTTTT; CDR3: CAWSRGQGEEKLFF
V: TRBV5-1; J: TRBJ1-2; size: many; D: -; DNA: TGCGCCAGCAGCCCCCGTCCCGGGACGGCCTATGGCTACACCTTC; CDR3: CASSPRPGTAYGYTF
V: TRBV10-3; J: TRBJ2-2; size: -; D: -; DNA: TGTGCCATCAGCCAGACGGGAATCGGGGAGCTGTTTTTT; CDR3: CAISQTGIGELFF
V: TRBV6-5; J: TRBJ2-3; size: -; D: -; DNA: TGTGCCAGCAGTTACTCGGGAACGAGGGCCCTCACAGATACGCAGTATTTT; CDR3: CASSYSGTRALTDTQYF
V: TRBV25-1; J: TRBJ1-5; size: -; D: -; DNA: TGTGCCAGCAGTGGTCCCGCGGGCAATCAGCCCCAGCATTTT; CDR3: CASSGPAGNQPQHF